Below, 10 T cell receptor beta chains from the same sample are listed, as sequenced in a study of CD8 T cells in Susac syndrome. Random hexamers primed reverse transcription of about 0.45 to 1 ug RNA. One entry per CDR3 protein results from TCRdb running MiXCR on the immunoSEQ multiplex PCR reads. The table shows some 120,000 distinct CDR3 sequences, with approximately 90% occurring only once. The sample taken for sequencing was CD8+ T cells from PBMCs. The receptors were sampled from a human donor in good health.

The chain employs TRBV5-1 and TRBJ2-7; 10 bases are shared with TRBD2. The CDR3 length is 14 residues. V was pared by 4 bases and J by 4 bases, with 5 bases of the junction left unmatched. Per the germline V gene, CDR1 is SGHRS and CDR2 is YFSETQ. This CDR3 reads CASSTGTSAYEQYF. The CDR3 DNA reads TGCGCCAGCAGCACCGGGACTAGCGCTTACGAGCAGTACTTC.

The rearrangement joins TRBV3-1 to TRBJ2-3; 8 nucleotides align to TRBD2. V gave up 4 bases and J gave up 4 bases; unmatched junction bases: 10. The germline V gene has CDR1 LGHDT and CDR2 YNNKEL (reference sequence). The CDR3 covers 16 residues. This CDR3 reads CASSLSGTSAPDTQYF. DNA of the CDR3: TGTGCCAGCAGCCTGTCCGGGACTAGTGCCCCAGATACGCAGTATTTT.

V and J are TRBV19 and TRBJ2-5; tentatively, D is TRBD1 (6 bases). The CDR3 covers 13 residues. Germline V gene lookup returns CDR1 LNHDA and CDR2 SQIVND (reference sequence). The V end lost 5 bases, the J end lost 5 bases, and 12 bases lay between the germline ends. CDR3 loop: CASSPTGWETQYF. The CDR3, as DNA: TGTGCCAGTAGTCCCACAGGGTGGGAGACCCAGTACTTC. The variable domain in full, with the rest retrieved from reference TRBV19 and TRBJ2-5, is DGGITQSPKYLFRKEGQNVTLSCEQNLNHDAMYWYRQDPGQGLRLIYYSQIVNDFQKGDIAEGYSVSREKKESFPLTVTSAQKNPTAFYLCASSPTGWETQYFGPGTRLLVL.

The chain is built from TRBV30 and TRBJ1-2; D may be TRBD1 (5 bases). The CDR3 runs to 13 residues. Germline V lookup: CDR1 GTSNPN, CDR2 SVGIG (reference sequence). The germline V and J ends were trimmed by 1 base and 2 bases, with 8 bases remaining between them. The CDR3 loop is CAWSGDSNYGYTF. The CDR3 DNA sequence: TGTGCCTGGAGTGGAGACAGCAACTATGGCTACACCTTC.

Here the CDR3 DNA reads TGCAGTGCTCTTCCACTAGCGGGGGAGCGCAATGAGCAGTTCTTC. Translation gives CSALPLAGERNEQFF. The rearrangement links TRBV20-1 to TRBJ2-1; 11 positions agree with TRBD2. From germline, CDR1 is DFQATT and CDR2 SNEGSKA (reference sequence). This CDR3 comprises 15 residues. The V segment lost 5 bases and the J segment 6 bases; nucleotides outside the gene matches: 9.

This chain uses TRBV9 with TRBJ2-7, with unresolved D. CDR1 is SGDLS and CDR2 is YYNGEE in the germline V gene. V was trimmed by 4 bases and J by 3 bases, leaving 14 bases between them. This CDR3 has 14 amino acids. This chain's CDR3 is CASSPGLPNYEQYF. As DNA, the CDR3 is TGTGCCAGCAGCCCGGGTCTGCCCAACTACGAGCAGTACTTC.

The chain joins TRBV5-1 to TRBJ2-1, with a tentative D call TRBD1 (6 bases). Germline loops: CDR1 SGHRS, CDR2 YFSETQ. The CDR3 consists of 17 residues. V lost 4 bases and J 0 bases, leaving 17 bases between the germline ends. The CDR3 DNA follows: TGCGCCAGCAGCGGATCGTTTCTGGGGGCCTCCTACAATGAGCAGTTCTTC. Amino acid sequence: CASSGSFLGASYNEQFF.

This clonotype was counted once. The gene calls are TRBV20-1 and TRBJ1-1; possibly TRBD1 for D (5 bases). The V and J ends lost 2 bases and 3 bases respectively, with 13 bases between them. Germline V gives CDR1 DFQATT, CDR2 SNEGSKA (reference sequence). This CDR3 has 14 amino acids. Here the CDR3 DNA reads TGCAGTGCTAGACAGGGAAGTAAAGACACTGAAGCTTTCTTT. Its translation is CSARQGSKDTEAFF.

V usage is TRBV2 and J usage is TRBJ2-5, with 12 bases aligning to TRBD2. Per the germline V gene, CDR1 is SNHLY and CDR2 is FYNNEI. The CDR3 covers 19 residues. The trim removed 7 bases at V and 4 bases at J, leaving 19 bases unmatched. DNA of the CDR3: TGTGCCAGCATTACGGGGTTTCTAGCGGGAGGGCCCGTGGGAGAGACCCAGTACTTC. Its protein product is CASITGFLAGGPVGETQYF. Using reference TRBV2 and TRBJ2-5 for the parts outside the CDR3, the full variable domain is EPEVTQTPSHQVTQMGQEVILRCVPISNHLYFYWYRQILGQKVEFLVSFYNNEISEKSEIFDDQFSVERPDGSNFTLKIRSTKLEDSAMYFCASITGFLAGGPVGETQYFGPGTRLLVL.

This clonotype appeared a few times. The chain links TRBV29-1 to TRBJ2-7; 9 bases line up with TRBD2. The CDR3 runs to 13 residues. CDR1 is SQVTM, CDR2 ANQGSEA, per germline. The junction had 9 bases not matched to a gene; V was cut back by 6 bases and J by 6 bases. CDR3 loop: CSVRAGGPSEQYF. The CDR3 DNA is TGCAGCGTCCGTGCGGGAGGGCCATCCGAGCAGTACTTC.